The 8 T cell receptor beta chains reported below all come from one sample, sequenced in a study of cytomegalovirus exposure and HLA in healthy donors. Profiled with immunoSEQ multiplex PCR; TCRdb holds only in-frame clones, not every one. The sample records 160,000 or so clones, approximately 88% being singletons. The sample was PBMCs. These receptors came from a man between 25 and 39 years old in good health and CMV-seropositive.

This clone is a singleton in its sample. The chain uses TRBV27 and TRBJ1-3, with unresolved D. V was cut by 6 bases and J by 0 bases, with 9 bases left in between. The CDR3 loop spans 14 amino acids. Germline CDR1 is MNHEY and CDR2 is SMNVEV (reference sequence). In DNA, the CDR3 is TGTGCCAGCAGCTCACCGAGCTCTGGAAACACCATATATTTT. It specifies CASSSPSSGNTIYF.

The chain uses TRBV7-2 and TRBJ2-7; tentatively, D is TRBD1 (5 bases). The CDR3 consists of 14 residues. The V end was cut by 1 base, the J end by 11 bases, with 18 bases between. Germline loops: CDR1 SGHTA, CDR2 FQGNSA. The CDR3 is CASSLDRATAREYF. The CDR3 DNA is TGTGCCAGCAGCTTAGACCGAGCGACAGCCCGAGAGTACTTC.

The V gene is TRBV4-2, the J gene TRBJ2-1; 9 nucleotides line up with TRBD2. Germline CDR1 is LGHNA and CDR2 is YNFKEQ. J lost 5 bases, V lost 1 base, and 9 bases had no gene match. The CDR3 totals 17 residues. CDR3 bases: TGTGCCAGCAGCCAAGTCCGCGGCGAGCGGGGGGACAATGAGCAGTTCTTC. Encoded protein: CASSQVRGERGDNEQFF.

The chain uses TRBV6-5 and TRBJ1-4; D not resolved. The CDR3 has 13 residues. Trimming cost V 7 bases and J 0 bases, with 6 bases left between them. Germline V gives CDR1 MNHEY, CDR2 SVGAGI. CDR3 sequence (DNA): TGTGCCAGCAAAACTGCAACTAATGAAAAACTGTTTTTT. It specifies CASKTATNEKLFF.

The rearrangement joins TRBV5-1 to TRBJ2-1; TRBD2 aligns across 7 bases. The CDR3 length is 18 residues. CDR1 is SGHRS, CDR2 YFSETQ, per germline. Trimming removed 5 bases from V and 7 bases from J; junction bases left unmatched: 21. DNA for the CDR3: TGCGCCAGCAGTGTAAATAGTGGGATAGCGGGCCGCGGGAATGAGCAGTTCTTC. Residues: CASSVNSGIAGRGNEQFF.

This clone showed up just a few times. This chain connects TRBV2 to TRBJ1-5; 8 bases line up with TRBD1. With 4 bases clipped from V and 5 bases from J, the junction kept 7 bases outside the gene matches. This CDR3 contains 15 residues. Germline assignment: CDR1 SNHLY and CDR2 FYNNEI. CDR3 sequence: CASSVGQEEYQPQHF. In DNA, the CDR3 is TGTGCCAGCAGTGTGGGACAGGAGGAGTATCAGCCCCAGCATTTT.

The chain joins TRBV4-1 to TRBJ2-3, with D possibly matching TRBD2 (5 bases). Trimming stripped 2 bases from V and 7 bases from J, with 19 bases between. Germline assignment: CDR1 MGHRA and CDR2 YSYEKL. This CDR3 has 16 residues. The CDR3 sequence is CASSQTPARRGNTQYF. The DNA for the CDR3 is TGCGCCAGCAGCCAAACCCCGGCGAGAAGAGGGAATACGCAGTATTTT.

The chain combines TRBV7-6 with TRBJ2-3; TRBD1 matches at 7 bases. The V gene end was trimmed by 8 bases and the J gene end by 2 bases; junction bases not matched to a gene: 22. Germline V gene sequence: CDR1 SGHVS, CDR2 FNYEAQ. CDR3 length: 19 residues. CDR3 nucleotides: TGTGCCAGCGGTCGGTCCGCGAAACAGGGGAATGACCTCACAGATACGCAGTATTTT. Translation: CASGRSAKQGNDLTDTQYF.